The source of this T cell receptor (beta chain) is a study of CD8 T cells in Susac syndrome. This CDR3 contains 15 residues. The V and J ends lost 1 base and 2 bases respectively, with 9 bases between them. Germline CDR1 and CDR2: LGHDT and YNNKEL (reference sequence). Reverse transcription of about 0.5 to 1 ug RNA used random hexamers. TCRdb reanalysed the immunoSEQ multiplex PCR reads using MiXCR and keeps one entry per CDR3 protein. The repertoire holds some 120,000 distinct CDR3 sequences, with about 96% as singletons. The specimen sequenced was CD4+ T cells from PBMCs. This TCR was sampled from a human donor in good health. This chain connects TRBV3-1 to TRBJ1-3, with a possible D match to TRBD1 (6 bases). In DNA, the CDR3 is TGTGCCAGCAGCCAAGGGGACATTCCTGGAAACACCATATATTTT. This gives the protein CASSQGDIPGNTIYF.